The entry that follows covers one T cell receptor beta chain sequence. The data originate from a study of blood T cell repertoires in COVID-19. There are 15 residues in the CDR3. Germline V CDR1 and CDR2: LGHNA, YNFKEQ. V dropped 1 base and J dropped 1 base, with 10 bases sitting between them. The method was immunoSEQ multiplex PCR; TCRdb's version includes in-frame clones alone and lacks a portion of them. Of 250,000 to 300,000 clones in the sample, under 90% were seen once. The chain has TRBV4-2 and TRBJ2-5; perhaps TRBD2 as D (6 bases). The sequence was obtained from a woman between 40 and 55 years old who had recovered from COVID-19. The specimen sequenced was PBMCs or T cells enriched from blood (not recorded which). CDR3 nucleotides: TGTGCCAGCAGCCAAGCGGGTAGCGGCCAAGAGACCCAGTACTTC. Translation gives CASSQAGSGQETQYF.